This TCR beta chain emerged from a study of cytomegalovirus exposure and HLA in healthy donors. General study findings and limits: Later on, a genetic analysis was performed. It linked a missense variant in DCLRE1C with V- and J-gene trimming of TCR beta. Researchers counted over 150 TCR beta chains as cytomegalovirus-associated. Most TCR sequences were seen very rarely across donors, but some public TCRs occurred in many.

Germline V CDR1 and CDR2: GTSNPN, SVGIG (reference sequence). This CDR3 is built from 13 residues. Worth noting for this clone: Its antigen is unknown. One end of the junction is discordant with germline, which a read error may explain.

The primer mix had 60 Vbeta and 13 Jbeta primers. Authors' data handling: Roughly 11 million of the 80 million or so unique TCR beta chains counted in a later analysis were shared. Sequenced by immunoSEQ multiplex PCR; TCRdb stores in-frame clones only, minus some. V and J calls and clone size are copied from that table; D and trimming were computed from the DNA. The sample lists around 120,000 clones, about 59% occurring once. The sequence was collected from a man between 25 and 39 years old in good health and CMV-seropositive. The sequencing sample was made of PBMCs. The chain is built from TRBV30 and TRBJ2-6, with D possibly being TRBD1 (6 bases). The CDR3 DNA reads TGTGCCCGCCAGGGGTCTGGGGCCAACGCCCTGACTTTC. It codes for CARQGSGANALTF.